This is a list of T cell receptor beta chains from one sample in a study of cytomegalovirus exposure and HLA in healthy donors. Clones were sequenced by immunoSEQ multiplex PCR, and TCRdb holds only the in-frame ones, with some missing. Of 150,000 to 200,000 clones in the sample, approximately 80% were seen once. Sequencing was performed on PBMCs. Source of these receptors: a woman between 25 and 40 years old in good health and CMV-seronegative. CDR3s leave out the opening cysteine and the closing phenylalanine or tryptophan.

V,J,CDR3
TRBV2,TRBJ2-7,ASKGLALPYEQY
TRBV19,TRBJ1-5,ASSQRDRGTQPQH
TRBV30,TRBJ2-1,AWSDGLAGGNEQF
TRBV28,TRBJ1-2,ASSIRPIRDYGYT
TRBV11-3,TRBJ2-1,ASSWNGQGEQF
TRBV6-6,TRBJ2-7,ASSYSTSGNWQY
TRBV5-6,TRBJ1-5,ASSLAGFDQPQH
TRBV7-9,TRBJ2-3,ASSYMGLAGSDTQY
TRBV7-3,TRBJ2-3,ASSVSYTDTQY
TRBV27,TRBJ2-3,ASSFVGEGTDTQY
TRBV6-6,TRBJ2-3,ASRRLAGSTDTQY
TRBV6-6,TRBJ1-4,ASSYRPQRDEKLF
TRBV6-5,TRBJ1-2,ASSYSSGGLNYGYT
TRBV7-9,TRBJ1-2,ASSFTGGDSRDFYGYT
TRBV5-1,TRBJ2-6,ASSFGGTGANVLT
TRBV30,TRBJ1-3,AWSTGNTIY
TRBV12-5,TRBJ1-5,ASGDGVIGNQPQH
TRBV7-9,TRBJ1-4,ASSPQTGGEEKLF
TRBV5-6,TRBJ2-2,ASSFGGRTNTGELF
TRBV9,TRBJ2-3,ASSVSGGAGDTQY
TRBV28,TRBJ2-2,ASRGLAGMVLF
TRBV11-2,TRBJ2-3,ASSYRDRGLSYTQY
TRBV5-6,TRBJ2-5,ASSFYQDTYPTQY